The T cell receptor beta chain under discussion was sequenced for a study of cytomegalovirus exposure and HLA in healthy donors. The study's findings and limits: A later analysis reportedly identified an Asian-associated ancestry cluster as carrying fewer N-insertions than the roughly 700-donor mean. What was likely a sequencing artifact was a cluster of highly shared sequence variants. Reportedly, TCR beta sequences accurately predicted HLA-A and HLA-B alleles in most subjects.

PCR amplification relied on 60 Vbeta primers (plus 13 Jbeta primers). Original data processing: A follow-up analysis tallied 86 million or so unique TCR beta chains, some 11 million shared. This table comes from immunoSEQ multiplex PCR, and its TCRdb copy is limited to in-frame clones, with some not included. V and J calls and clone size come straight from that table; D and trimming were deduced from the DNA. In the table there are around 77,000 clones, approximately 78% of which are singletons. This CDR3 comprises 14 residues. CDR1 and CDR2 from the germline V gene are MDHEN and SYDVKM. The J segment lost 6 bases and the V segment lost 2 bases, leaving 2 bases of the junction unmatched. About this clone itself: Antigen specificity is unknown.

Sequencing was performed on PBMCs. The clonotype was recovered from a man aged 40-49 years in good health and CMV-seronegative. The gene calls are TRBV28 and TRBJ1-5; 9 bases map to TRBD1. For the CDR3, the DNA is TGTGCCAGCAGTTTAGACAGGGGGTCTCAGCCCCAGCATTTT. It encodes CASSLDRGSQPQHF. The complete variable domain, with remaining parts taken from reference TRBV28 and TRBJ1-5, reads DVKVTQSSRYLVKRTGEKVFLECVQDMDHENMFWYRQDPGLGLRLIYFSYDVKMKEKGDIPEGYSVSREKKERFSLILESASTNQTSMYLCASSLDRGSQPQHFGDGTRLSIL.